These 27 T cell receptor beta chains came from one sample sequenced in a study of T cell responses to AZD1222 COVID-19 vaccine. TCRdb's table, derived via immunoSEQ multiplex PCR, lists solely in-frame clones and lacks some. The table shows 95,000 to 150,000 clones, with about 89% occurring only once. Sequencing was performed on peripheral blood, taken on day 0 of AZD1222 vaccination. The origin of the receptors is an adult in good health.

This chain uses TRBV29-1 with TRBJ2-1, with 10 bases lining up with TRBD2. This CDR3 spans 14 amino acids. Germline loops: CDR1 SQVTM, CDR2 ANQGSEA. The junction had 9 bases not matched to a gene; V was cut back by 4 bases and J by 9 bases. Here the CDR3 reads CSVGIPPSGSEQFF. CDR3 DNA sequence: TGCAGCGTTGGAATTCCCCCTAGCGGGAGTGAGCAGTTCTTC.

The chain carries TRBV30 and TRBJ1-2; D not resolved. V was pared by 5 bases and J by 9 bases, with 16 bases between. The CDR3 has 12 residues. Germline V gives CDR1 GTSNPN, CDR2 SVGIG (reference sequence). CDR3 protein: CAWERSLGRYTF. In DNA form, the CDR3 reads TGTGCCTGGGAACGGAGCCTCGGTCGCTACACCTTC.

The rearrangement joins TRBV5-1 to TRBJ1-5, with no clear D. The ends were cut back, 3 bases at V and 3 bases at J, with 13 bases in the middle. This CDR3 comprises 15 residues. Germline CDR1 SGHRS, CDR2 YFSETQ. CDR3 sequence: CASSSSGQNNQPQHF. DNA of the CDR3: TGCGCCAGCAGCTCAAGCGGGCAGAACAATCAGCCCCAGCATTTT.

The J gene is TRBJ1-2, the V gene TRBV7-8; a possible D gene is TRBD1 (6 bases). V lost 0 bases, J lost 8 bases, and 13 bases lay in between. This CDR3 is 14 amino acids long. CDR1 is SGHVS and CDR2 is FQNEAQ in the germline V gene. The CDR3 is CASSLARGWAGYTF. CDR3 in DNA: TGTGCCAGCAGCTTAGCCAGGGGCTGGGCAGGCTACACCTTC.

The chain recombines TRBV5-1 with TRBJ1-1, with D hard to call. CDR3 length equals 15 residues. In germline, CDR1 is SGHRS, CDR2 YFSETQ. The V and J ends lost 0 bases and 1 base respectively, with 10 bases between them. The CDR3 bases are TGCGCCAGCAGCTTGGCAGAGGGTACGAACACTGAAGCTTTCTTT. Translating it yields CASSLAEGTNTEAFF.

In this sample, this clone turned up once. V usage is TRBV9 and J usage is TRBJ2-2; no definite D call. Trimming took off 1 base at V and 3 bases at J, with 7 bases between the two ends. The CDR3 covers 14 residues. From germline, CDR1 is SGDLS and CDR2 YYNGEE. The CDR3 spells CASSVFGDTGELFF. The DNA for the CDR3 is TGTGCCAGCAGCGTATTTGGAGACACCGGGGAGCTGTTTTTT.

The CDR3: CAISSGTYGYTF. CDR3 nucleotide sequence: TGTGCCATCAGTTCCGGAACCTATGGCTACACCTTC. This chain joins TRBV10-3 and TRBJ1-2; D not resolved. The ends were cut back, 5 bases at V and 4 bases at J, with 8 bases in the middle. CDR3 size: 12 residues. Looked up from germline, CDR1 is ENHRY and CDR2 is SYGVKD.

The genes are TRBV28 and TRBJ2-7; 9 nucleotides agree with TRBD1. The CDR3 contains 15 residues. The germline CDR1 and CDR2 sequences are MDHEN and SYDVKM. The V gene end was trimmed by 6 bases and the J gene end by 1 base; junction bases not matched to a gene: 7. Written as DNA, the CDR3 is TGTGCCAGCAGAACACAGGGGGCGGTTTCCTACGAGCAGTACTTC. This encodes CASRTQGAVSYEQYF.

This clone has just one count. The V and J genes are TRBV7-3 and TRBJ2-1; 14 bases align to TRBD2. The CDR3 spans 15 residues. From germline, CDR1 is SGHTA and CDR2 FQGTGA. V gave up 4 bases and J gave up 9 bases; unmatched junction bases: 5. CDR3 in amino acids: CASSSTSGRASEQFF. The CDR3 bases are TGTGCCAGCAGCTCGACTAGCGGGAGGGCCAGTGAGCAGTTCTTC. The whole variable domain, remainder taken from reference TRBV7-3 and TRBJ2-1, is GAGVSQTPSNKVTEKGKYVELRCDPISGHTALYWYRQSLGQGPEFLIYFQGTGAADDSGLPNDRFFAVRPEGSVSTLKIQRTERGDSAVYLCASSSTSGRASEQFFGPGTRLTVL.

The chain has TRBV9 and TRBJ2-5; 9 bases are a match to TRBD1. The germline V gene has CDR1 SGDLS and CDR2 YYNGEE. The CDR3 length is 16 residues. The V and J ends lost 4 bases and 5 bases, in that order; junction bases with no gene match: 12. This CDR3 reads CASSHSKTGGSETQYF. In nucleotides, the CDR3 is TGTGCCAGCAGCCATTCCAAGACAGGGGGTTCTGAGACCCAGTACTTC.

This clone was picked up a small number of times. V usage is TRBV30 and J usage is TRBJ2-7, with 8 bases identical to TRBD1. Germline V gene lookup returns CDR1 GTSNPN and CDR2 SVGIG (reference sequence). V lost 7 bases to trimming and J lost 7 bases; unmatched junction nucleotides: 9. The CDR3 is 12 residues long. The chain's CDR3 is CASHQGAWEQYF. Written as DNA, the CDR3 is TGTGCCTCTCACCAGGGGGCGTGGGAGCAGTACTTC.

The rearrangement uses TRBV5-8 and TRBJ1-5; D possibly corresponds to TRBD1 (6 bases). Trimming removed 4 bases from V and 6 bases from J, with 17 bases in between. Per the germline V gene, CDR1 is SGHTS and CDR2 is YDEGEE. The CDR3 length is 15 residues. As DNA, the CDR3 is TGTGCCAGCAGCCCCACAGGGACCGTAATTCAGCCCCAGCATTTT. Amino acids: CASSPTGTVIQPQHF.

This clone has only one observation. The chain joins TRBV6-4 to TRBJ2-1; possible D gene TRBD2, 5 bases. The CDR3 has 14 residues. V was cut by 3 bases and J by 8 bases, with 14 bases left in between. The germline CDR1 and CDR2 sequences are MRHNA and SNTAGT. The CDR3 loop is CASSDGGERYEQFF. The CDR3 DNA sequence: TGTGCCAGCAGTGATGGAGGAGAAAGGTATGAGCAGTTCTTC.

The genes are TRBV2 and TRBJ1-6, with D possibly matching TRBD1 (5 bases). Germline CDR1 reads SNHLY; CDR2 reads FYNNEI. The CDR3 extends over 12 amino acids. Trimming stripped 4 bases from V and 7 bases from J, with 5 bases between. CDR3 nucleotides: TGTGCCAGCAGTGGGGGGAATTCACCCCTCCACTTT. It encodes CASSGGNSPLHF.

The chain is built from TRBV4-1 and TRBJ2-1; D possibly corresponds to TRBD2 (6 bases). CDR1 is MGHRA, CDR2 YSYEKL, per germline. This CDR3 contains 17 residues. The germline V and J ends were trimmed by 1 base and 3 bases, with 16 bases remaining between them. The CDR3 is CASSQGLREDSYNEQFF. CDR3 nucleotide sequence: TGCGCCAGCAGCCAAGGGTTGAGGGAGGATAGCTACAATGAGCAGTTCTTC.

DNA of the CDR3: TGCGCCAGCAGCGTTGACAGGGGCCTAAACAATGAGCAGTTCTTC. Its translation: CASSVDRGLNNEQFF. The chain employs TRBV5-1 and TRBJ2-1, with 8 positions matching TRBD1. V lost 4 bases to trimming and J lost 5 bases; unmatched junction nucleotides: 8. In germline, CDR1 is SGHRS, CDR2 YFSETQ. This CDR3 contains 15 residues.

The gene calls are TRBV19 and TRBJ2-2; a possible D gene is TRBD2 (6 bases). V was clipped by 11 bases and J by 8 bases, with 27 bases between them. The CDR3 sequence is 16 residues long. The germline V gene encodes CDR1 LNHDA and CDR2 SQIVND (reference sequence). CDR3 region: CASKARLGPLGGELFF. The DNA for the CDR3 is TGTGCCTCCAAAGCGCGACTAGGTCCTCTGGGAGGGGAGCTGTTTTTT. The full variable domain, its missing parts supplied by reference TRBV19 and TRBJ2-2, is DGGITQSPKYLFRKEGQNVTLSCEQNLNHDAMYWYRQDPGQGLRLIYYSQIVNDFQKGDIAEGYSVSREKKESFPLTVTSAQKNPTAFYLCASKARLGPLGGELFFGEGSRLTVL.

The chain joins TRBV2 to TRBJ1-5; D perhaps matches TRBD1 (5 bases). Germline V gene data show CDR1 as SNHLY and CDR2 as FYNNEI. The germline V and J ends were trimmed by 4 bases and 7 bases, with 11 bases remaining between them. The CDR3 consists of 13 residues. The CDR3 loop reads CASSGGEEQPQHF. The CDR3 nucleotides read TGTGCCAGCAGTGGGGGGGAGGAACAGCCCCAGCATTTT.

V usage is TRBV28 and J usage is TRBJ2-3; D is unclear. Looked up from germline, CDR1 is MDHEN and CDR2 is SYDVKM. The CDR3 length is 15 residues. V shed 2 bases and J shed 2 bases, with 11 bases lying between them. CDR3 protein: CASSLISRTTDTQYF. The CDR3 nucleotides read TGTGCCAGCAGTTTAATCTCCAGGACCACAGATACGCAGTATTTT. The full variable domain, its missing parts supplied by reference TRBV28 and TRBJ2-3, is DVKVTQSSRYLVKRTGEKVFLECVQDMDHENMFWYRQDPGLGLRLIYFSYDVKMKEKGDIPEGYSVSREKKERFSLILESASTNQTSMYLCASSLISRTTDTQYFGPGTRLTVL.

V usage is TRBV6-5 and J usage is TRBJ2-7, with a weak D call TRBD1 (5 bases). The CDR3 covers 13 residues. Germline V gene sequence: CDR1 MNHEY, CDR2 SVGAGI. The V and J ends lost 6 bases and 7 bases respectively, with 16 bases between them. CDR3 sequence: CASSLGALREQYF. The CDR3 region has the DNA TGTGCCAGCAGCCTAGGGGCCCTTAGGGAGCAGTACTTC.

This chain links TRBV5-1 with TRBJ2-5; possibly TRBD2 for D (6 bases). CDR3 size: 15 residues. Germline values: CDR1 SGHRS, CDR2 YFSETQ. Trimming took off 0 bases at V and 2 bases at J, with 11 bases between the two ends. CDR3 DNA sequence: TGCGCCAGCAGCTTGGTCGGGAGAAATCAAGAGACCCAGTACTTC. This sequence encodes CASSLVGRNQETQYF. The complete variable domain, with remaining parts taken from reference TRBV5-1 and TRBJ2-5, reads KAGVTQTPRYLIKTRGQQVTLSCSPISGHRSVSWYQQTPGQGLQFLFEYFSETQRNKGNFPGRFSGRQFSNSRSEMNVSTLELGDSALYLCASSLVGRNQETQYFGPGTRLLVL.

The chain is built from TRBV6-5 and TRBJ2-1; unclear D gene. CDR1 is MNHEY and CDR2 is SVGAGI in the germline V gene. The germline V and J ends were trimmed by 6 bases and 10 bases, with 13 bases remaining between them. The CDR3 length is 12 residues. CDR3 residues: CASRVQMGEQFF. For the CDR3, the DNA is TGTGCCAGCAGGGTACAAATGGGGGAGCAGTTCTTC.

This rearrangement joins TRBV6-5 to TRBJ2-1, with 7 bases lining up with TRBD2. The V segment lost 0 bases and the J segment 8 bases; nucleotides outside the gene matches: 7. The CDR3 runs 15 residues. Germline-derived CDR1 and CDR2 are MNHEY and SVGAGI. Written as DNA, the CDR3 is TGTGCCAGCAGTTACTCGCTAGCGGAGGGGCATGAGCAGTTCTTC. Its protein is CASSYSLAEGHEQFF.

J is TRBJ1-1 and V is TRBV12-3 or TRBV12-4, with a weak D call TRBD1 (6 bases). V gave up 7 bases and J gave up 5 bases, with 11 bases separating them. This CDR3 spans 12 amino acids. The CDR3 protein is CASKPRGTEAFF. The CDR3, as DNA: TGTGCCAGCAAACCGAGGGGGACTGAAGCTTTCTTT.

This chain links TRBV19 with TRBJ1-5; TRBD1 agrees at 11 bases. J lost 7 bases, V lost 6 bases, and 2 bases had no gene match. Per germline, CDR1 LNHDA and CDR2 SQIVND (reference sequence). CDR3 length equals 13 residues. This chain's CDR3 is CASSGTGGQPQHF. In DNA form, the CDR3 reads TGTGCCAGTAGCGGGACAGGGGGACAGCCCCAGCATTTT.

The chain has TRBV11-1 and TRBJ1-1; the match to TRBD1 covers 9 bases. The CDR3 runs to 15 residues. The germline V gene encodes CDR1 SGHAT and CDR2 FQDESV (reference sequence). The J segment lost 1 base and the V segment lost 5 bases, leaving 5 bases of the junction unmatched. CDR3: CASSHRGPKNTEAFF. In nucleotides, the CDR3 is TGTGCCAGCAGCCACAGGGGGCCTAAGAACACTGAAGCTTTCTTT.

In DNA, the CDR3 is TGTGCCAGCAGCTTGGAGGGGGCCAATCAGCCCCAGCATTTT. Translating gives CASSLEGANQPQHF. The chain is built from TRBV5-4 and TRBJ1-5; 7 positions agree with TRBD1. J gave up 3 bases and V 0 bases, and 0 bases lay outside the gene matches. The CDR3 runs 14 residues. Looked up from germline, CDR1 is SGHNT and CDR2 is YYREEE (reference sequence).